Shown below are 25 T cell receptor beta chains from a single sample sequenced in a study of blood T cell repertoires in COVID-19 (dated by TCRdb to about 2020). Libraries were constructed by the immunoSEQ multiplex PCR assay. What TCRdb holds here is the immuneACCESS table cut down to in-frame rearrangements. Part of the clones is not present; checked against another copy, under half of the missing clones reflect an unresolved V gene, and the others are unexplained. Here the sample has about 530,000 clones; roughly nine tenths occur a single time. Of the sample, less than 9.5% falls within the top ten clones. Sequencing input: peripheral blood. The receptors were gathered from a woman aged 50 to 60 with COVID-19, enrolled during active disease.

Worth noting for this clone: Within the sample, other DNA sequences also encode this same CDR3. V usage is TRBV5-1 and J usage is TRBJ2-7; D is ambiguous. The CDR3 totals 12 residues. V gave up 0 bases and J gave up 4 bases, with 5 bases separating them. Looked up from germline, CDR1 is SGHRS and CDR2 is YFSETQ. The CDR3 here is CASSLDGYEQYF. The CDR3 DNA follows: TGCGCCAGCAGCTTGGACGGGTACGAGCAGTACTTC.

The table lists this clone with a count of one. The gene calls are TRBV5-1 and TRBJ1-4; 8 bases are shared with TRBD1. V gave up 3 bases and J gave up 3 bases; unmatched junction bases: 4. CDR1 is SGHRS, CDR2 YFSETQ, per germline. CDR3 length equals 15 residues. The CDR3 DNA is TGCGCCAGCAGCTCGACAGGGGCTCCTAATGAAAAACTGTTTTTT. Protein product: CASSSTGAPNEKLFF.

The rearrangement uses TRBV2 and TRBJ1-1; 7 bases agree with TRBD1. The trim removed 6 bases at V and 5 bases at J, leaving 9 bases unmatched. CDR3 size: 14 residues. CDR1 is SNHLY and CDR2 is FYNNEI in the germline V gene. DNA for the CDR3: TGTGCCAGCAGACAGGACAGGTCGGGAACTGAAGCTTTCTTT. Amino acids: CASRQDRSGTEAFF.

The chain uses TRBV6-5 and TRBJ2-7; a possible D gene is TRBD2 (7 bases). Germline V gene lookup returns CDR1 MNHEY and CDR2 SVGAGI. The CDR3 extends over 13 amino acids. Trimming removed 8 bases at V and 4 bases at J, with 15 bases between. CDR3 protein: CASWRGQVYEQYF. CDR3 DNA sequence: TGTGCCAGCTGGCGGGGGCAAGTATACGAGCAGTACTTC.

V gene TRBV29-1 combines with J gene TRBJ1-2, with a weak D call TRBD1 (6 bases). The CDR3 loop spans 13 amino acids. Germline loops: CDR1 SQVTM, CDR2 ANQGSEA. Trimming shortened V by 7 bases and J by 0 bases, and 12 bases separated the two germline ends. The CDR3 protein is CSAKDSTNYGYTF. CDR3 bases: TGCAGCGCTAAGGACAGTACTAACTATGGCTACACCTTC.

This chain joins TRBV29-1 and TRBJ2-6; 9 nucleotides match TRBD1. This CDR3 has 17 residues. The trim removed 4 bases at V and 0 bases at J, leaving 7 bases unmatched. Per the germline V gene, CDR1 is SQVTM and CDR2 is ANQGSEA. The CDR3 nucleotides are TGCAGCGTTGGAGACAGGGGGTCGGGCTCTGGGGCCAACGTCCTGACTTTC. Amino acids: CSVGDRGSGSGANVLTF. Drawing the rest from reference TRBV29-1 and TRBJ2-6, the complete variable domain is SAVISQKPSRDICQRGTSLTIQCQVDSQVTMMFWYRQQPGQSLTLIATANQGSEATYESGFVIDKFPISRPNLTFSTLTVSNMSPEDSSIYLCSVGDRGSGSGANVLTFGAGSRLTVL.

The chain has TRBV2 and TRBJ1-1; D is possibly TRBD1 (5 bases). This CDR3 is built from 13 residues. Germline V lookup: CDR1 SNHLY, CDR2 FYNNEI. Trimming pared 8 bases from V and 4 bases from J, leaving 14 bases between. CDR3 amino acids: CASPSRGFTEAFF. The DNA of the CDR3 is TGTGCCAGCCCCTCCCGGGGGTTCACTGAAGCTTTCTTT.

The chain joins TRBV2 to TRBJ2-1; 9 nucleotides agree with TRBD2. Germline V gene lookup returns CDR1 SNHLY and CDR2 FYNNEI. After removal of 3 bases from V and 10 bases from J, the junction contained 4 bases not matched to a gene. The CDR3 extends over 13 amino acids. The CDR3 loop is CASSDGLAGEQFF. Here the CDR3 DNA reads TGTGCCAGCAGTGATGGGCTAGCGGGGGAGCAGTTCTTC. Looking up the rest from reference TRBV2 and TRBJ2-1 gives the full variable domain: EPEVTQTPSHQVTQMGQEVILRCVPISNHLYFYWYRQILGQKVEFLVSFYNNEISEKSEIFDDQFSVERPDGSNFTLKIRSTKLEDSAMYFCASSDGLAGEQFFGPGTRLTVL.

The V gene is TRBV14, the J gene TRBJ2-7; D perhaps matches TRBD1 (6 bases). The V and J ends lost 0 bases and 3 bases respectively, with 18 bases between them. The V gene's germline CDR1 is SGHDN and CDR2 FVKESK. The CDR3 has 17 residues. The CDR3 reads CASSQDKGVGYHYEQYF. In nucleotides, the CDR3 is TGTGCCAGCAGCCAAGATAAGGGGGTTGGGTACCACTACGAGCAGTACTTC.

The rearrangement uses TRBV7-9 and TRBJ2-1; 7 bases align to TRBD1. The CDR3 is 17 amino acids. The V and J ends lost 1 base and 0 bases, in that order; junction bases with no gene match: 6. Germline V lookup: CDR1 SEHNR, CDR2 FQNEAQ (reference sequence). In DNA form, the CDR3 reads TGTGCCAGCAGCTTAGGGCAGGGGGTCATCTCCTACAATGAGCAGTTCTTC. Translated: CASSLGQGVISYNEQFF.

The rearrangement links TRBV11-3 to TRBJ2-3, with TRBD2 as a possible D gene (6 bases). V lost 5 bases and J lost 4, with 10 bases in between. The CDR3 contains 13 residues. Per germline, CDR1 SGHNT and CDR2 YENEEA. DNA for the CDR3: TGTGCCAGCAGCCGCATAGCGGCAGATACGCAGTATTTT. Translating it yields CASSRIAADTQYF.

This chain joins TRBV30 and TRBJ2-6, with 7 bases aligning to TRBD1. CDR3 length: 13 residues. CDR1 and CDR2 from the germline V gene are GTSNPN and SVGIG (reference sequence). V shed 8 bases, J shed 2 bases, and the junction held 3 bases outside the gene matches. The CDR3 loop is CAGDRAGANVLTF. The DNA for the CDR3 is TGTGCCGGCGACAGGGCTGGGGCCAACGTCCTGACTTTC. Full variable domain (rest looked up from reference TRBV30 and TRBJ2-6): SQTIHQWPATLVQPVGSPLSLECTVEGTSNPNLYWYRQAAGRGLQLLFYSVGIGQISSEVPQNLSASRPQDRQFILSSKKLLLSDSGFYLCAGDRAGANVLTFGAGSRLTVL.

The chain combines TRBV4-1 with TRBJ1-1; D is undetermined. This CDR3 comprises 13 residues. Trimming took off 4 bases at V and 10 bases at J, with 16 bases between the two ends. CDR1 and CDR2 from the germline V gene are MGHRA and YSYEKL. The CDR3: CASSPQEWVVAFF. The CDR3 DNA reads as TGCGCCAGCAGCCCCCAGGAATGGGTGGTAGCTTTCTTT.

The rearrangement uses TRBV5-1 and TRBJ2-3; 9 nucleotides line up with TRBD1. This CDR3 spans 16 amino acids. The germline V gene has CDR1 SGHRS and CDR2 YFSETQ. Trimming at V came to 0 bases and at J to 6 bases, leaving 8 bases not matched to a gene. CDR3 in amino acids: CASSLVGTGRPDTQYF. As DNA, the CDR3 is TGCGCCAGCAGCTTGGTTGGGACAGGGAGGCCGGATACGCAGTATTTT. Looking up the rest from reference TRBV5-1 and TRBJ2-3 gives the full variable domain: KAGVTQTPRYLIKTRGQQVTLSCSPISGHRSVSWYQQTPGQGLQFLFEYFSETQRNKGNFPGRFSGRQFSNSRSEMNVSTLELGDSALYLCASSLVGTGRPDTQYFGPGTRLTVL.

This chain joins TRBV5-1 and TRBJ1-5, with D perhaps matching TRBD1 (6 bases). The CDR3 totals 15 residues. Trimming removed 2 bases from V and 1 base from J, with 10 bases in between. Germline assignment: CDR1 SGHRS and CDR2 YFSETQ. CDR3 sequence (DNA): TGCGCCAGCAGCTTTGAGGGGGTCAGCAATCAGCCCCAGCATTTT. The encoded protein is CASSFEGVSNQPQHF.

The chain carries TRBV18 and TRBJ1-4, with TRBD1 matching over 8 bases. The V gene's germline CDR1 is KGHSH and CDR2 LQKENI. The ends lost 2 bases at V and 12 bases at J; junction bases unmatched: 8. The CDR3 has 14 amino acids. The CDR3 nucleotides read TGTGCCAGCTCACCAGGACAGGGAGGAAGGGAACTGTTTTTT. Its translation: CASSPGQGGRELFF.

The chain employs TRBV19 and TRBJ1-4; a weak D match, TRBD1 (5 bases). Germline CDR1 reads LNHDA; CDR2 reads SQIVND (reference sequence). The CDR3 length is 13 residues. V was trimmed by 5 bases and J by 4 bases, leaving 8 bases between them. CDR3 region: CASSDSSNEKLFF. The CDR3 DNA is TGTGCCAGTAGTGACAGTAGTAATGAAAAACTGTTTTTT.

V and J are TRBV19 and TRBJ2-3; D may be TRBD1 (5 bases). The CDR3 has 15 residues. Germline CDR1 and CDR2: LNHDA and SQIVND (reference sequence). V was trimmed by 1 base and J by 2 bases, leaving 10 bases between them. In DNA, the CDR3 is TGTGCCAGTAGTATAGTTGGGGCAGCCACAGATACGCAGTATTTT. Encoded protein: CASSIVGAATDTQYF.

DNA for the CDR3: TGCGCCAGCAGCTTGGGGGACAGGGGAGCACCCCTCCACTTT. It translates to CASSLGDRGAPLHF. V usage is TRBV5-1 and J usage is TRBJ1-6; 10 nucleotides align to TRBD1. CDR3 length equals 14 residues. The germline V gene has CDR1 SGHRS and CDR2 YFSETQ. Germline trimming cut 0 bases from V and 11 bases from J; bases unmatched to any gene: 2.

The CDR3 loop is CASSDLVAGFADTQYF. The CDR3 DNA follows: TGTGCCAGCAGTGATCTGGTAGCGGGGTTCGCAGATACGCAGTATTTT. The V and J genes are TRBV6-1 and TRBJ2-3, with 8 bases that match TRBD2. There are 16 residues in the CDR3. Germline CDR1 and CDR2: MNHNS and SASEGT. With V trimmed by 3 bases and J by 4 bases, 9 bases remained unmatched.

The chain joins TRBV5-1 to TRBJ2-3; 9 bases line up with TRBD2. Trimming took 7 bases from V and 5 from J; bases not matched to a gene: 5. CDR1 and CDR2 from the germline V gene are SGHRS and YFSETQ. This CDR3 comprises 13 residues. The CDR3 DNA reads as TGCGCCAGCGCGGGGGGGCAAGGAGATACGCAGTATTTT. Its protein product is CASAGGQGDTQYF.

The chain uses TRBV21-1 and TRBJ1-2; the table's TRBD1 call for D was not verified on the DNA. TRBV21-1 represents a pseudogene. This CDR3 has 15 amino acids. In DNA, the CDR3 is TGTGCCAGCACCCCGACAGTTTGGCCCTATCGAGGCTACACCTTC. This codes for CASTPTVWPYRGYTF.

The gene calls are TRBV29-1 and TRBJ2-3; no reliable D call. V gave up 2 bases and J gave up 2 bases, with 5 bases separating them. CDR1 and CDR2 from the germline V gene are SQVTM and ANQGSEA. This CDR3 has 12 residues. The chain's CDR3 is CSVEQSTDTQYF. For the CDR3, the DNA is TGCAGCGTTGAACAGTCCACAGATACGCAGTATTTT.

The chain has TRBV4-1 and TRBJ2-3, with TRBD2 matching 7 bases. Trimming took 1 base from V and 9 from J; bases not matched to a gene: 13. This CDR3 contains 16 residues. CDR1 is MGHRA, CDR2 YSYEKL, per germline. In DNA, the CDR3 is TGCGCCAGCAGCCAAGCCCACTTACTAGCGAGTAGCACGCAGTATTTT. It yields the protein CASSQAHLLASSTQYF.

The genes are TRBV27 and TRBJ1-5; tentatively, D is TRBD1 (5 bases). This CDR3 has 18 residues. V gave up 5 bases and J gave up 1 base, with 21 bases separating them. Germline V CDR1 and CDR2: MNHEY, SMNVEV (reference sequence). The CDR3 DNA reads as TGTGCCAGCAGTCCCCAGGGATCGGACCTTATAAGCAATCAGCCCCAGCATTTT. Its translation: CASSPQGSDLISNQPQHF.